The sequence of this T cell receptor (beta chain) was determined in a study of T cell responses to AZD1222 COVID-19 vaccine. Turning to the study itself: Second-dose timings of about 4 or about 12 weeks were pooled. Overall study results and limits: Targets within unmutated variant regions were reportedly found for nearly half of spike-specific TCRs. Vaccine-associated CD4 TCRs ranged over spike, dominating at 160-218 and 743-854.

This CDR3 spans 17 amino acids. The germline V and J ends were trimmed by 3 bases and 2 bases, with 14 bases remaining between them. A note on this clone: Its antigen remains unknown.

The repertoire was sequenced with immunoSEQ multiplex PCR; TCRdb's copy has only in-frame clones and lacks some. This table has 100,000 to 150,000 clones, 89% appearing once. The chain joins TRBV23-1 to TRBJ2-6; weak D call: TRBD2 (5 bases). TRBV23-1 is an ORF, and what it does is uncertain. The origin of this receptor is an adult in good health. The material was peripheral blood, obtained on day 0 of AZD1222 vaccination. The CDR3 nucleotides read TGCGCCAGCAGTCAGAATATCGGGAAAGCTGGGGCCAACGTCCTGACTTTC. Protein sequence: CASSQNIGKAGANVLTF.